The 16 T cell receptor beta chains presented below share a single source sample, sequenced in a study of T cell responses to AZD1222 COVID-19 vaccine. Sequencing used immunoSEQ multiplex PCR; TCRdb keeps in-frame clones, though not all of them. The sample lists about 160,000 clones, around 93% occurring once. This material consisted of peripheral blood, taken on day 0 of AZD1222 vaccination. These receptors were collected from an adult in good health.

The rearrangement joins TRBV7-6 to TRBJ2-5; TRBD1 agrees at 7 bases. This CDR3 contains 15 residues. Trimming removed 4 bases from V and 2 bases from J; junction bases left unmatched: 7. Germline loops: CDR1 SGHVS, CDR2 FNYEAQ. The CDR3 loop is CASSYTPGQQETQYF. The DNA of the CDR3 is TGTGCCAGCAGCTATACCCCGGGACAGCAAGAGACCCAGTACTTC.

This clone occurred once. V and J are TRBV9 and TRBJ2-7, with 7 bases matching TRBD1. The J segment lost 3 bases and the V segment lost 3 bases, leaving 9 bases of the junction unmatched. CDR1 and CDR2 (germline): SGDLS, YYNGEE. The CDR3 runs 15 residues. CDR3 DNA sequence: TGTGCCAGCAGCGCCAGGACAGGATGGAACTACGAGCAGTACTTC. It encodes CASSARTGWNYEQYF.

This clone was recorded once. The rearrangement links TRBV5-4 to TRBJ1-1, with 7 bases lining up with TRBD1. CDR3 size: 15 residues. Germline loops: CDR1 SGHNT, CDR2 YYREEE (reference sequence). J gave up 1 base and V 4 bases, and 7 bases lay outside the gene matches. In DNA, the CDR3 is TGTGCCAGCAGCCTGGTGGGACAGAAGAACACTGAAGCTTTCTTT. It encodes CASSLVGQKNTEAFF.

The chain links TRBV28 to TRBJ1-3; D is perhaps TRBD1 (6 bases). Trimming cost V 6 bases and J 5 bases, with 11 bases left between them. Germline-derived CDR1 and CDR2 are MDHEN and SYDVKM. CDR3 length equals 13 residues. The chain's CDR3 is CASRQGHRNTIYF. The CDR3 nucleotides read TGTGCCAGCAGACAGGGCCATCGAAACACCATATATTTT.

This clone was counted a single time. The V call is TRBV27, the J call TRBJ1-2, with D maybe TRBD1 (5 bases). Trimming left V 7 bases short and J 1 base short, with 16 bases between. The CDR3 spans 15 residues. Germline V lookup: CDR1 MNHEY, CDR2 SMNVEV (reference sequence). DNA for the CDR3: TGTGCCAGCATCGTAACGTGGGGGGATAACTATGGCTACACCTTC. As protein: CASIVTWGDNYGYTF.

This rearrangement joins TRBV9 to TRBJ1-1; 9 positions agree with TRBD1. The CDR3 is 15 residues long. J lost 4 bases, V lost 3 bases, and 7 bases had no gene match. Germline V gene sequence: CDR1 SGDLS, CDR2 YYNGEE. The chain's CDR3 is CASSGGTGRGTEAFF. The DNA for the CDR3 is TGTGCCAGCAGCGGGGGGACAGGGAGAGGCACTGAAGCTTTCTTT.

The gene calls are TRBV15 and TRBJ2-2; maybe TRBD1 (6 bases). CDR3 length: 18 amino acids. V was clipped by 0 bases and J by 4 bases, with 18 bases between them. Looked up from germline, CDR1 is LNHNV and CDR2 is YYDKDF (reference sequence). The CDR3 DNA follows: TGTGCCACCAGCAGAGATTTAGGTCGGACAGTTGGCACCGGGGAGCTGTTTTTT. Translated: CATSRDLGRTVGTGELFF. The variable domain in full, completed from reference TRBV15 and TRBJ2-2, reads DAMVIQNPRYQVTQFGKPVTLSCSQTLNHNVMYWYQQKSSQAPKLLFHYYDKDFNNEADTPDNFQSRRPNTSFCFLDIRSPGLGDTAMYLCATSRDLGRTVGTGELFFGEGSRLTVL.

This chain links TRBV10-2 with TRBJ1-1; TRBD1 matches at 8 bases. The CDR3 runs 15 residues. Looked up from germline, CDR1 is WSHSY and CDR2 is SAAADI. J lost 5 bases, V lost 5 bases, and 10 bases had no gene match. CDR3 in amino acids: CASSKTGVGDTEAFF. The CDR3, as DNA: TGCGCCAGCAGTAAGACAGGGGTAGGGGATACTGAAGCTTTCTTT.

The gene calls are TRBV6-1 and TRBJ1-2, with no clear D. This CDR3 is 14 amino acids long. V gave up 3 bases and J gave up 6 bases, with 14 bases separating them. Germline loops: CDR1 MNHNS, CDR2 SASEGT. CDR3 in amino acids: CASSDGIYSDGYTF. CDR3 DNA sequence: TGTGCCAGCAGTGACGGGATTTACAGTGATGGCTACACCTTC.

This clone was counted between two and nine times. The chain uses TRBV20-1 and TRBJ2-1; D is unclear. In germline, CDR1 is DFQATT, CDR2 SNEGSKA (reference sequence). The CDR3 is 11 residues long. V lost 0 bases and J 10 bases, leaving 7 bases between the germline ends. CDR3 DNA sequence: TGCAGTGCTAGAGAGAATACAGAGCAGTTCTTC. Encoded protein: CSARENTEQFF.

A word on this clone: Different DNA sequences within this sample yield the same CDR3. The CDR3 loop is CSVGRMNTEAFF. CDR3 in DNA: TGCAGCGTTGGTAGGATGAACACTGAAGCTTTCTTT. The V call is TRBV29-1, the J call TRBJ1-1, with D unresolved. The V end was cut by 4 bases, the J end by 0 bases, with 6 bases between. The CDR3 loop spans 12 amino acids. Per the germline V gene, CDR1 is SQVTM and CDR2 is ANQGSEA. Full variable domain (outside the CDR3, taken from reference TRBV29-1 and TRBJ1-1): SAVISQKPSRDICQRGTSLTIQCQVDSQVTMMFWYRQQPGQSLTLIATANQGSEATYESGFVIDKFPISRPNLTFSTLTVSNMSPEDSSIYLCSVGRMNTEAFFGQGTRLTVV.

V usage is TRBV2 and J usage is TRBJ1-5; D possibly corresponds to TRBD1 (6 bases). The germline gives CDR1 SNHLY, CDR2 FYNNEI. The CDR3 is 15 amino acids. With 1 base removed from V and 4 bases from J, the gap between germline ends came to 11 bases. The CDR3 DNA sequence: TGTGCCAGCAGTGAAGGGACAGTTAAAAATCAGCCCCAGCATTTT. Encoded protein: CASSEGTVKNQPQHF. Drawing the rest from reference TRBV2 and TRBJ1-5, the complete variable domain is EPEVTQTPSHQVTQMGQEVILRCVPISNHLYFYWYRQILGQKVEFLVSFYNNEISEKSEIFDDQFSVERPDGSNFTLKIRSTKLEDSAMYFCASSEGTVKNQPQHFGDGTRLSIL.

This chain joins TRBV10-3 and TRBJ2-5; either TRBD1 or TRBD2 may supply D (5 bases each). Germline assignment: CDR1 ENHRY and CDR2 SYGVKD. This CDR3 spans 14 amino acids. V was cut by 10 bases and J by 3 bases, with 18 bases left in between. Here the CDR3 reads CATQRDGNKETQYF. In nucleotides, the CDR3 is TGTGCCACCCAAAGGGACGGTAACAAAGAGACCCAGTACTTC.

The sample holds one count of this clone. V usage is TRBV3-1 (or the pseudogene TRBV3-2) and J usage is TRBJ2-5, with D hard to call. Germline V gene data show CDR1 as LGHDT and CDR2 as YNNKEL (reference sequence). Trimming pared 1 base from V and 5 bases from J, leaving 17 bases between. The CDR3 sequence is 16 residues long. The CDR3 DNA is TGTGCCAGCAGCCAAGTGATTAGCCACCCCCCCGAGACCCAGTACTTC. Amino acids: CASSQVISHPPETQYF.

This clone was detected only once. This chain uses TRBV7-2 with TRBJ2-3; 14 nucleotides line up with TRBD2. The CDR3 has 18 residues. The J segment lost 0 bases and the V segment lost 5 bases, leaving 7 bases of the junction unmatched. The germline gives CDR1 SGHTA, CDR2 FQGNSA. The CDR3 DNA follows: TGTGCCAGCAGCCTCGGACTAGCGGGGGGTGTGAGCACAGATACGCAGTATTTT. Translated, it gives CASSLGLAGGVSTDTQYF.

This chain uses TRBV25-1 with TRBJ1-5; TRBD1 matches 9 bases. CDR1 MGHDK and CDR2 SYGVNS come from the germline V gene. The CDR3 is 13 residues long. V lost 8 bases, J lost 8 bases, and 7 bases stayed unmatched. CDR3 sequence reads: CASGLGQGKPQHF. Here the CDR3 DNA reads TGTGCCAGCGGATTAGGACAGGGGAAGCCCCAGCATTTT.